This entry lists 27 T cell receptor beta chains sequenced from one sample in a study of Graves' ophthalmopathy and Graves' hyperthyroidism. Amplified material comprised TCR beta CDR3 regions derived from RNA transcripts. Second-round multiplex PCR came after first-round RT-PCR with HTBI primers. MiXCR was run by TCRdb on the multiplex PCR reads, yielding one entry per CDR3 protein. Of 660,000 or so distinct CDR3 sequences detected, about two fifths appear once; the ten largest clones hold more than 3%. Source material: peripheral blood. These receptors all stem from an adult man with Graves' ophthalmopathy.

The genes are TRBV24-1 and TRBJ2-5; D is perhaps TRBD2 (5 bases). The CDR3 sequence is 11 residues long. The germline V gene encodes CDR1 KGHDR and CDR2 SFDVKD. V dropped 7 bases and J dropped 5 bases, with 7 bases sitting between them. CDR3 nucleotides: TGTGCCACCAGGGAGCGGGAGACCCAGTACTTC. It is translated as CATRERETQYF.

Many counts were recorded for this clonotype. This rearrangement joins TRBV7-2 to TRBJ2-7; no firm D call. V was trimmed by 0 bases and J by 0 bases, leaving 6 bases between them. Per germline, CDR1 SGHTA and CDR2 FQGNSA. The CDR3 is made up of 14 amino acids. DNA of the CDR3: TGTGCCAGCAGCTTAGCGGCGTTCTCCTACGAGCAGTACTTC. Translated: CASSLAAFSYEQYF.

This chain uses TRBV11-1 with TRBJ2-7; D remains unclear. TRBJ2-1 matches the DNA end more closely, so the J call is doubtful. CDR1 is SGHAT, CDR2 FQDESV, per germline (reference sequence). This CDR3 is built from 13 residues. CDR3 nucleotides: TGTGCCAGCAGCTTAAACCAATACAATGAGCAGTTCTTC. This codes for CASSLNQYNEQFF.

This clonotype was seen a few times. The chain has TRBV11-2 and TRBJ2-7; D gene ambiguous. With 2 bases removed from V and 6 bases from J, the gap between germline ends came to 11 bases. The CDR3 is 13 amino acids. Germline-derived CDR1 and CDR2 are SGHAT and FQNNGV. The DNA for the CDR3 is TGTGCCAGCAGCTTATACCGGAGCGCCGAGCAGTACTTC. Translation: CASSLYRSAEQYF.

The chain combines TRBV12-5 with TRBJ2-7, with D possibly matching TRBD1 (6 bases). V was pared by 1 base and J by 5 bases, with 9 bases between. Germline CDR1 LGHNT, CDR2 FRNRAP. This CDR3 comprises 13 residues. CDR3 sequence: CASGLAQGNEQYF. The CDR3 nucleotides are TGTGCTAGTGGTTTGGCGCAGGGGAACGAGCAGTACTTC. Filled out from reference TRBV12-5 and TRBJ2-7, the complete variable domain reads DARVTQTPRHKVTEMGQEVTMRCQPILGHNTVFWYRQTMMQGLELLAYFRNRAPLDDSGMPKDRFSAEMPDATLATLKIQPSEPRDSAVYFCASGLAQGNEQYFGPGTRLTVT.

The V call is TRBV10-3, the J call TRBJ2-3; D call uncertain. Trimming removed 7 bases from V and 3 bases from J, with 14 bases in between. CDR1 is ENHRY and CDR2 is SYGVKD in the germline V gene. The CDR3 covers 14 residues. CDR3 nucleotides: TGTGCCATCACCCCGGGCAGTGAGACAGATACGCAGTATTTT. This sequence encodes CAITPGSETDTQYF.

This clonotype was observed many times. V usage is TRBV10-3 and J usage is TRBJ1-2; D gene ambiguous. Germline V gives CDR1 ENHRY, CDR2 SYGVKD. The CDR3 is 13 amino acids. The V gene lost 0 bases and the J gene lost 8 bases, with 10 bases spanning the gap. The CDR3 DNA sequence: TGTGCCATCAGTGAGTCGGATCCGCTGGGCTACACCTTC. Its translation is CAISESDPLGYTF.

This clonotype was counted ten times or more. The V and J genes are TRBV25-1 and TRBJ2-7; TRBD1 aligns across 8 bases. The V gene's germline CDR1 is MGHDK and CDR2 SYGVNS. The CDR3 spans 15 residues. J lost 5 bases, V lost 5 bases, and 11 bases had no gene match. The CDR3 loop reads CASSHRTGFSNEQYF. For the CDR3, the DNA is TGTGCCAGCAGTCACCGGACAGGGTTCTCTAACGAGCAGTACTTC.

CDR3 loop: CASTLGGGRSYEQYF. Here the CDR3 DNA reads TGTGCCAGCACCCTAGGCGGGGGTCGGTCCTACGAGCAGTACTTC. The chain links TRBV7-6 to TRBJ2-7; 7 nucleotides align to TRBD2. Trimming cost V 7 bases and J 1 base; bases outside gene matches: 10. Germline V gives CDR1 SGHVS, CDR2 FNYEAQ. This CDR3 has 15 residues. Variable domain in full (rest from reference TRBV7-6 and TRBJ2-7): GAGVSQSPRYKVTKRGQDVALRCDPISGHVSLYWYRQALGQGPEFLTYFNYEAQQDKSGLPNDRFSAERPEGSISTLTIQRTEQRDSAMYRCASTLGGGRSYEQYFGPGTRLTVT.

The chain joins TRBV10-2 to TRBJ2-7, with 9 bases identical to TRBD1. The CDR3 extends over 14 amino acids. CDR1 is WSHSY and CDR2 is SAAADI in the germline V gene. Losses at the gene ends were 8 bases for V and 1 base for J; bases not matched to a gene: 6. CDR3 residues: CASYGQGLSYEQYF. Here the CDR3 DNA reads TGCGCCAGCTACGGACAGGGGTTGTCCTACGAGCAGTACTTC.

The table lists this clonotype with many counts. The V gene is TRBV7-9, the J gene TRBJ2-2; D not certain. The CDR3 runs 15 residues. Trimming shortened V by 4 bases and J by 1 base, and 10 bases separated the two germline ends. Germline-derived CDR1 and CDR2 are SEHNR and FQNEAQ (reference sequence). DNA for the CDR3: TGTGCCAGCAGCTCATTTTCAGTGAACACCGGGGAGCTGTTTTTT. Encoded protein: CASSSFSVNTGELFF.

This rearrangement joins TRBV7-2 to TRBJ2-2; 8 positions agree with TRBD1. Germline lookup yields CDR1 SGHTA and CDR2 FQGNSA. The CDR3 extends over 16 amino acids. The V segment lost 8 bases and the J segment 3 bases; nucleotides outside the gene matches: 11. The DNA for the CDR3 is TGTGCCAGCTCACCCCCGGGGACAGGTGACACCGGGGAGCTGTTTTTT. It translates to CASSPPGTGDTGELFF.

The chain combines TRBV5-1 with TRBJ2-7; 8 nucleotides match TRBD2. CDR3 length: 14 amino acids. Germline CDR1 is SGHRS and CDR2 is YFSETQ. V shed 4 bases, J shed 1 base, and the junction held 4 bases outside the gene matches. CDR3 nucleotides: TGCGCCAGCAGCATGACTAGCGCTTCCTACGAGCAGTACTTC. Translation: CASSMTSASYEQYF.

This chain joins TRBV2 and TRBJ1-1; the match to TRBD1 covers 7 bases. V shed 8 bases, J shed 7 bases, and the junction held 7 bases outside the gene matches. Per the germline V gene, CDR1 is SNHLY and CDR2 is FYNNEI. CDR3 length equals 12 residues. The CDR3 DNA is TGTGCCAGCCAAGTGACAGGGTTTGAAGCTTTCTTT. Translated: CASQVTGFEAFF.

This clonotype was seen many times. The chain is built from TRBV12-5 and TRBJ1-2; no reliable D call. Germline CDR1 is LGHNT and CDR2 is FRNRAP. Trimming cost V 7 bases and J 6 bases, with 15 bases left between them. The CDR3 is made up of 13 amino acids. CDR3 sequence reads: CASATQTFDGYTF. In DNA, the CDR3 is TGTGCTAGTGCCACACAAACATTCGATGGCTACACCTTC. The full variable domain, its missing parts supplied by reference TRBV12-5 and TRBJ1-2, is DARVTQTPRHKVTEMGQEVTMRCQPILGHNTVFWYRQTMMQGLELLAYFRNRAPLDDSGMPKDRFSAEMPDATLATLKIQPSEPRDSAVYFCASATQTFDGYTFGSGTRLTVV.

As concerns this clonotype: Relative to the germline gene, one junction end is altered; a read error may explain this. V and J are TRBV10-3 and TRBJ1-3; 7 bases are a match to TRBD1. Looked up from germline, CDR1 is ENHRY and CDR2 is SYGVKD. CDR3 length equals 15 residues. This CDR3 is CASSLQGGSGDTIYF. CDR3 nucleotides: TGTGCCAGCAGTCTACAAGGGGGCTCTGGAGACACCATATATTTT.

With respect to this clonotype: One base away lies a much larger clone, so this may be a sequencing read error. This chain uses TRBV6-2 or TRBV6-3 with TRBJ2-5; D tentatively reads TRBD1 or TRBD2 (5 bases each). The V and J ends lost 0 bases and 5 bases respectively, with 13 bases between them. Germline CDR1 reads MNHEY; CDR2 reads SVGEGT. This CDR3 region has 15 residues. The CDR3 DNA reads as TGTGCCAGCAGTTACTCCGCAGGGACGGATGAGACCCAGTACTTC. Translated: CASSYSAGTDETQYF.

This clonotype has a count of ten or more. This chain connects TRBV2 to TRBJ2-5; the D gene is possibly TRBD2 (6 bases). V was cut by 9 bases and J by 5 bases, with 22 bases left in between. The V gene's germline CDR1 is SNHLY and CDR2 FYNNEI. The CDR3 is 15 residues long. The CDR3 bases are TGTGCCAGGAGGATGGAGGGCACCGGCGGGGAGACCCAGTACTTC. This encodes CARRMEGTGGETQYF.

This clonotype showed up just once. A much more abundant neighbour one base away suggests this may be a read error. The chain employs TRBV6-5 and TRBJ2-5; D is possibly TRBD2 (5 bases). Looked up from germline, CDR1 is MNHEY and CDR2 is SVGAGI. The CDR3 totals 12 residues. In DNA, the CDR3 is TGTGCCATCAGTAGGACGGGGGAGACCCAGTACTTC. This translates into CAISRTGETQYF.

Ten or more counts support this clonotype. The gene calls are TRBV7-2 and TRBJ2-7, with 10 bases matching TRBD1. V shed 5 bases and J 3 bases; nucleotides not matched to a gene: 7. The CDR3 is made up of 15 amino acids. The germline V gene has CDR1 SGHTA and CDR2 FQGNSA. The CDR3 DNA follows: TGTGCCAGCAGCGTTGGGACAGGGGCCTTCTACGAGCAGTACTTC. It encodes CASSVGTGAFYEQYF.

This clonotype was observed many times. The chain recombines TRBV11-2 with TRBJ2-6; either TRBD1 or TRBD2 may fit D (5 bases each). The CDR3 covers 17 residues. The germline gives CDR1 SGHAT, CDR2 FQNNGV. Trimming left V 5 bases short and J 8 bases short, with 22 bases between. CDR3 region: CASSIYSWGRASNVLTF. In DNA, the CDR3 is TGTGCCAGCAGCATCTACTCCTGGGGACGGGCTTCCAACGTCCTGACTTTC.

Many counts were recorded for this clonotype. The rearrangement uses TRBV12-3 or TRBV12-4 and TRBJ2-5, with 8 bases identical to TRBD1. The trim removed 4 bases at V and 5 bases at J, leaving 9 bases unmatched. This CDR3 is 15 amino acids long. The CDR3 nucleotides are TGTGCCAGCAGTTACCCCGTGGACAGGGCGGAGACCCAGTACTTC. Encoded protein: CASSYPVDRAETQYF.

The table lists this clonotype with a few counts. The gene calls are TRBV12-3 or TRBV12-4 and TRBJ2-6; D not certain. The V end lost 6 bases, the J end lost 1 base, and 19 bases lay between the germline ends. The CDR3 has 18 residues. The CDR3 loop is CASSYGRGYRSGANVLTF. The CDR3 DNA reads TGTGCCAGCAGCTACGGAAGAGGATACCGTTCTGGGGCCAACGTCCTGACTTTC.

This clonotype occurred a few times. This chain joins TRBV7-9 and TRBJ2-7, with D perhaps matching TRBD2 (6 bases). CDR3 length: 15 residues. CDR1 and CDR2 from the germline V gene are SEHNR and FQNEAQ (reference sequence). V lost 4 bases and J 5 bases, leaving 18 bases between the germline ends. The CDR3 here is CASSSRSGETHEQYF. The CDR3 DNA is TGTGCCAGCAGCTCCCGATCGGGGGAGACCCACGAGCAGTACTTC.

The chain carries TRBV9 and TRBJ2-5; TRBD1 or TRBD2 may be the D gene (6 bases each). The CDR3 contains 15 residues. Germline CDR1 reads SGDLS; CDR2 reads YYNGEE. The V and J ends lost 5 bases and 2 bases respectively, with 16 bases between them. The CDR3 region is CASSNKGGWQETQYF. The CDR3 DNA reads TGTGCCAGCAGTAATAAGGGGGGTTGGCAAGAGACCCAGTACTTC.

This clonotype was seen many times. This chain links TRBV7-2 with TRBJ1-6; 8 bases agree with TRBD1. Per the germline V gene, CDR1 is SGHTA and CDR2 is FQGNSA. The CDR3 is 15 amino acids. V lost 2 bases to trimming and J lost 7 bases; unmatched junction nucleotides: 4. CDR3 sequence (DNA): TGTGCCAGCAGCTTAAGGACAGGGCCCAATTCACCCCTCCACTTT. Protein product: CASSLRTGPNSPLHF.

A few counts support this clonotype. An end of the junction differs from the germline gene, which may be a read error. V and J are TRBV10-3 and TRBJ2-7; TRBD2 matches at 11 bases. The CDR3 is 17 amino acids. From germline, CDR1 is ENHRY and CDR2 SYGVKD. The CDR3 nucleotides are TGTGCCAGCAGTTTCGACGTACGGACTAGCGGGTCCGGCGAGCAGTACTTC. Its protein product is CASSFDVRTSGSGEQYF.